Listed below are T cell receptor beta chains from one sample, sequenced in a study of cytomegalovirus exposure and HLA in healthy donors. Assay: immunoSEQ multiplex PCR; the TCRdb copy retains only in-frame clones and omits some. The sample lists about 70,000 clones; around 94% were seen once. The sequencing sample was made of PBMCs. These receptors all stem from a woman under 30 in good health and CMV-seropositive. Each CDR3 is given with its conserved first and last residue. The order of the fields is V gene, D gene, J gene, clone size, CDR3 protein, CDR3 DNA. D genes are given only for firm matches. Size is omitted from some rows. Given values are once, few, many or a class for expanded clones.

TRBV5-1,TRBD2,TRBJ2-3,.,CASSSLADTSTDTQYF,TGCGCCAGCAGTTCACTAGCGGACACTAGCACAGATACGCAGTATTTT
TRBV5-1,.,TRBJ1-4,.,CASSLVGTRNEKLFF,TGCGCCAGCAGCTTGGTCGGTACCCGGAATGAAAAACTGTTTTTT
TRBV4-3,.,TRBJ1-6,.,CASSQVGVSPLHF,TGCGCCAGCAGCCAAGTAGGGGTCTCACCCCTCCACTTT
TRBV7-9,TRBD1,TRBJ2-7,.,CASSLGTGSTYEQYF,TGTGCCAGCAGCTTAGGGACAGGGAGCACCTACGAGCAGTACTTC
TRBV27,.,TRBJ2-2,.,CASTSTGELFF,TGTGCCAGCACCTCCACCGGGGAGCTGTTTTTT
TRBV5-6,.,TRBJ1-5,few,CASSLGGRQPQHF,TGTGCCAGCAGCTTGGGAGGGAGGCAGCCCCAGCATTTT
TRBV27,.,TRBJ2-1,.,CASSLSRDEQFF,TGTGCCAGCAGTTTATCTCGAGATGAGCAGTTCTTC
TRBV27,TRBD1,TRBJ2-1,.,CASSHRDRGVNEQFF,TGTGCCAGCAGCCACCGGGACAGGGGTGTTAATGAGCAGTTCTTC
TRBV7-2,TRBD1,TRBJ1-2,.,CASSVGTGGSYGYTF,TGTGCCAGCAGCGTCGGGACAGGGGGTAGCTATGGCTACACCTTC
TRBV18,TRBD2,TRBJ2-7,.,CASSPSGRAYEQYF,TGTGCCAGCTCTCCTAGCGGGAGGGCCTACGAGCAGTACTTC
TRBV19,TRBD1,TRBJ1-2,once,CASSTRQGYSDYGYTF,TGTGCCAGTAGTACCCGACAGGGCTATAGCGACTATGGCTACACCTTC
TRBV18,TRBD1,TRBJ1-2,.,CASSPFQDRGNYGYTF,TGTGCCAGCTCACCGTTCCAGGACAGGGGGAACTATGGCTACACCTTC
TRBV5-8,TRBD1,TRBJ1-1,.,CASSLGTGNTEAFF,TGTGCCAGCAGCTTAGGGACAGGGAACACTGAAGCTTTCTTT
TRBV5-6,TRBD1,TRBJ1-2,.,CASTLGVAHGTATYGYTF,TGTGCCAGCACCTTGGGGGTGGCACACGGGACAGCCACCTATGGCTACACCTTC
TRBV5-6,TRBD2,TRBJ2-7,few,CASSLRILAGGTYEQYF,TGTGCCAGCAGCTTAAGGATACTAGCGGGAGGAACCTACGAGCAGTACTTC
TRBV2,TRBD2,TRBJ2-7,.,CASSGKREGSYEQYF,TGTGCCAGCAGTGGGAAGCGGGAGGGTTCCTACGAGCAGTACTTC
TRBV10-3,.,TRBJ2-7,.,CAIRDTGSSYEQYF,TGTGCCATCAGAGACACAGGAAGCTCCTACGAGCAGTACTTC
TRBV5-5,.,TRBJ2-7,.,CASSATGSEQYF,TGTGCCAGCAGCGCCACAGGGAGCGAGCAGTACTTC
TRBV5-1,.,TRBJ1-2,.,CASSFPADYGYTF,TGCGCCAGCAGTTTTCCCGCGGACTATGGCTACACCTTC